This TCR beta chain came from a study of memory CD8 T cells in hepatitis C reinfection. TCRdb's table, derived via immunoSEQ multiplex PCR, lists solely in-frame clones and lacks some. The sample consists of 40,000 to 45,000 clones, around 87% of them appearing once. Noted time point: peak reinfection, 3 to 8 weeks after reinfection detection. TCR sequencing was done directly ex vivo on sorted cells, without expansion in vitro. The CDR3 extends over 17 amino acids. V shed 1 base, J shed 5 bases, and the junction held 6 bases outside the gene matches. The germline CDR1 and CDR2 sequences are SGHTA and FQGNSA.

The V gene is TRBV7-2, the J gene TRBJ2-5, with 14 bases that match TRBD2. Sample: naive CD8+ T cells sorted from blood. This TCR was sampled from a man between 18 and 29 years old with hepatitis C virus infection. DNA for the CDR3: TGTGCCAGCAGCTTAGTCCAGGGACTAGCGGGAGCCGAGACCCAGTACTTC. Its translation: CASSLVQGLAGAETQYF.